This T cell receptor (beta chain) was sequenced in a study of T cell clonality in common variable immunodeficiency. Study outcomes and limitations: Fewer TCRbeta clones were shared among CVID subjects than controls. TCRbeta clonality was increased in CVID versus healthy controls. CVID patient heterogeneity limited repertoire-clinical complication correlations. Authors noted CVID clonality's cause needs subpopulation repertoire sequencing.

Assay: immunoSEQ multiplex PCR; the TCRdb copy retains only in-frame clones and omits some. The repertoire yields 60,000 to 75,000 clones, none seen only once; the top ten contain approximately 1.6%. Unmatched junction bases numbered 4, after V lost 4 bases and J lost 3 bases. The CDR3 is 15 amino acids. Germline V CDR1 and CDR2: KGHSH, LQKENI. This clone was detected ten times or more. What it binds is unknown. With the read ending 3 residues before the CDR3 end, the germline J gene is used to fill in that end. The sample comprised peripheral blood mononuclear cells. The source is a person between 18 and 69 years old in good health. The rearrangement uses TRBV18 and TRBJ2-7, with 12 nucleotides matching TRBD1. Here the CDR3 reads CASSRGQGASYEQYF. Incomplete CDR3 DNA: TGTGCCAGCTCACGGGGACAGGGGGCAAGCTACGAG.